This is a list of T cell receptor beta chains from one sample in a study of T cells after yellow fever vaccination. A single record per CDR3 protein comes from TCRdb applying MiXCR to the 5' RACE reads. The table has 400,000 or so distinct CDR3 sequences, approximately 10% seen once; the top ten hold more than 15%. The specimen comprised PBMCs, sampled on the day of the first yellow fever vaccination. The source of these receptors is a man aged 18 to 29 who received the YFV17D yellow fever vaccine. The CDR3 runs from the conserved cysteine through the conserved F or W. A D gene is named only where the DNA matches it firmly. Clone size appears in some rows only: once, few, many, or a class for an expanded clone.

>NA|TRBJ2-2|TRBV5-6|few
CASRGVPNTGELFF
TGTGCCAGCAGGGGGGTCCCGAACACCGGGGAGCTGTTTTTT
>NA|TRBJ1-6|TRBV6-5|many
CASSYVSGLRDSPLHF
TGTGCCAGCAGTTACGTTTCTGGGTTGAGGGATTCACCCCTCCACTTT
>NA|TRBJ2-5|TRBV7-2|few
CASSSRLTGSGKSETQYF
TGTGCCAGCAGCTCTAGGCTAACAGGGTCCGGCAAGTCAGAGACCCAGTACTTC
>NA|TRBJ2-3|TRBV9|NA
CASSSPRGGAGDTQYF
TGTGCCAGCAGCTCTCCCCGAGGAGGGGCAGGAGATACGCAGTATTTT
>NA|TRBJ2-5|TRBV19|once
CASSIERGQETQYF
TGTGCCAGTAGTATTGAGAGAGGACAAGAGACCCAGTACTTC
>NA|TRBJ2-7|TRBV21-1|NA
CASSKEASGGTSSYEQYF
TGTGCCAGCAGCAAAGAGGCTAGCGGGGGGACTAGCTCCTACGAGCAGTACTTC
>NA|TRBJ2-1|TRBV5-1|few
CASSWGLIRDEQFF
TGCGCCAGCAGCTGGGGACTTATTCGCGATGAGCAGTTCTTC
>TRBD1|TRBJ2-5|TRBV4-1|few
CASSHRQGARRDQETQYF
TGCGCCAGCAGTCACCGACAGGGGGCCCGCCGGGACCAAGAGACCCAGTACTTC
>NA|TRBJ2-6|TRBV6-1|NA
CASSDGGTGANVLTF
TGTGCCAGCAGCGATGGGGGCACTGGGGCCAACGTCCTGACTTTC
>TRBD1|TRBJ1-5|TRBV7-3|few
CASSKDRGQPQHF
TGTGCCAGCAGCAAAGACAGGGGACAGCCCCAGCATTTT
>NA|TRBJ2-4|TRBV4-1|many
CASSLEAGIQYF
TGCGCCAGCAGCCTCGAGGCAGGTATTCAGTACTTC
>TRBD1|TRBJ2-1|TRBV24-1|few
CATSDSRQGTTEQFF
TGTGCCACCAGTGATTCACGACAGGGCACCACCGAGCAGTTCTTC
>NA|TRBJ2-3|TRBV12-3/TRBV12-4|few
CASSQGETDTQYF
TGTGCCAGCAGCCAAGGCGAGACAGATACGCAGTATTTT
>TRBD1|TRBJ1-1|TRBV7-3|NA
CASSERQGAARTFF
TGTGCCAGCAGCGAAAGACAGGGGGCGGCTAGAACTTTCTTT
>NA|TRBJ1-2|TRBV12-3/TRBV12-4|many
CASSLARGKGGYTF
TGTGCCAGCAGTTTAGCCCGGGGAAAGGGTGGCTACACCTTC
>NA|TRBJ2-3|TRBV5-1|NA
CASSFESDTQYF
TGCGCCAGCAGCTTCGAGTCAGATACGCAGTATTTT
>TRBD2|TRBJ2-3|TRBV5-1|NA
CASSRRLAGILNTQYF
TGCGCCAGCAGCCGGAGGCTAGCGGGCATTCTGAATACGCAGTATTTT
>NA|TRBJ2-2|TRBV5-6|few
CASSLSTVNTGELFF
TGTGCCAGCAGCTTGTCCACGGTGAACACCGGGGAGCTGTTTTTT
>NA|TRBJ1-5|TRBV4-2|NA
CASSQGGEEQPQHF
TGTGCCAGCAGCCAAGGGGGGGAAGAACAGCCCCAGCATTTT
>TRBD1|TRBJ1-5|TRBV12-3/TRBV12-4|few
CASSLGSGGAFQPQHF
TGTGCCAGCAGTTTAGGTTCAGGGGGCGCTTTCCAGCCCCAGCATTTT
>TRBD2|TRBJ2-3|TRBV13|few
CASSPRLAGMHEDTQYF
TGTGCCAGCAGCCCCCGACTAGCGGGGATGCATGAAGATACGCAGTATTTT
>NA|TRBJ2-7|TRBV6-1|few
CASRRGYFSYEQYF
TGTGCCAGCCGGCGCGGATATTTCTCCTACGAGCAGTACTTC
>NA|TRBJ2-1|TRBV7-8|NA
CASRGRVHYNEQFF
TGTGCCAGCAGGGGGCGGGTGCACTACAATGAGCAGTTCTTC
>NA|TRBJ2-7|TRBV12-3/TRBV12-4|many
CASRQDFHEQYF
TGTGCCAGCAGACAGGATTTCCACGAGCAGTACTTC
>NA|TRBJ2-5|TRBV29-1|NA
CSVESGRGGQETQYF
TGCAGCGTTGAGTCGGGCAGGGGCGGCCAAGAGACCCAGTACTTC
>NA|TRBJ2-1|TRBV29-1|NA
CSVGGLDNEQFF
TGCAGCGTTGGGGGCCTCGACAATGAGCAGTTCTTC
>NA|TRBJ1-1|TRBV3-1|NA
CASRQGAARAFF
TGTGCCAGCAGACAGGGTGCGGCTCGGGCTTTCTTT
>NA|TRBJ2-1|TRBV4-3|few
CASSQEFVGADYNEQFF
TGCGCCAGCAGCCAAGAGTTCGTGGGGGCAGACTACAATGAGCAGTTCTTC
>TRBD2|TRBJ2-1|TRBV7-3|few
CASSLHPGTSYNEQFF
TGTGCCAGCAGCTTACACCCCGGGACTAGCTACAATGAGCAGTTCTTC
>NA|TRBJ1-5|TRBV3-1|NA
CASSQQGGEPQHF
TGTGCCAGCAGCCAACAGGGAGGGGAGCCCCAGCATTTT
>NA|TRBJ2-5|TRBV15|NA
CATSLENQYQETQYF
TGTGCCACCAGCCTCGAGAACCAGTATCAAGAGACCCAGTACTTC